The clone carrying this TCR beta chain was counted at least ten times. Its cognate antigen is unknown. TCRdb reprocessed the reads with MiXCR, giving one entry per CDR3 protein. The repertoire includes some 250,000 distinct CDR3 sequences, 9.1% of them detected once, and around 15% sits in the top ten. This record comes from a study of T cell repertoires in cytomegalovirus infection. Across the study: CMV infection plus the matching HLA type was flagged by public TCR beta signatures.

Overall study results and limits: HLA-C-restricted CMV-specific TCR beta clonotypes prevailed in the ex vivo response. There were carriers of CMV plus the relevant HLA, and cumulative public TCR beta family frequency identified them.

The length of the CDR3 is 19 residues. Trimming cost V 6 bases and J 5 bases; bases outside gene matches: 19. Germline values: CDR1 MNHEY, CDR2 SVGEGT. The chain couples TRBV6-2 or TRBV6-3 to TRBJ1-6; 7 nucleotides agree with TRBD1. This TCR was recovered from a human donor in good health (CMV status not recorded). Some clones in this sample may be carry-over from other donors' samples. The specimen sequenced was PBMCs. The CDR3 DNA follows: TGTGCCAGCAGGCCCCGACAGGGAACCCTGAAGACGGATAATTCACCCCTCCACTTT. Residues: CASRPRQGTLKTDNSPLHF.